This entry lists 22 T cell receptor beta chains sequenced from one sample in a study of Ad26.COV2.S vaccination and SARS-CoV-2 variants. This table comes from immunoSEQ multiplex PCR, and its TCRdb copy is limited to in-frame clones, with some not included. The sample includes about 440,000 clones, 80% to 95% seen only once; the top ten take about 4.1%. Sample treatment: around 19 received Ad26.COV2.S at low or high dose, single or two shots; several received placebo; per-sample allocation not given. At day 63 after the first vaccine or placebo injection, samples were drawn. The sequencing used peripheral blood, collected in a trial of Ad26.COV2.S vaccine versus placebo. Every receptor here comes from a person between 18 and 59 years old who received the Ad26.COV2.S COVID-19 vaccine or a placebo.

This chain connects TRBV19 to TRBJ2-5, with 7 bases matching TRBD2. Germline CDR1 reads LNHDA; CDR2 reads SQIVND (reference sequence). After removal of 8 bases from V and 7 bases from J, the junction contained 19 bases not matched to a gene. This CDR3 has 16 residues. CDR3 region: CASPWTEREKSATQYF. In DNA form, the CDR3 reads TGTGCCAGTCCTTGGACGGAGCGGGAAAAAAGCGCGACCCAGTACTTC.

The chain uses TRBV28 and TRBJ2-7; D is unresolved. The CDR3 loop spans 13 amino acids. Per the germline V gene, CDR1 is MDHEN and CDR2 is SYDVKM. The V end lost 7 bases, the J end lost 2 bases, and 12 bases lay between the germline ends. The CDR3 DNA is TGTGCCAGCAAGGGCTTTTCACCCTACGAGCAGTACTTC. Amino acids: CASKGFSPYEQYF.

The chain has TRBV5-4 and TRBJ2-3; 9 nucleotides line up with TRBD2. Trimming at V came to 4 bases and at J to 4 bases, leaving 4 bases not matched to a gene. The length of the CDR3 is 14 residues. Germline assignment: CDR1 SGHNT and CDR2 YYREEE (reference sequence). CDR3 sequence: CASSLSGRPDTQYF. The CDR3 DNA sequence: TGTGCCAGCAGCCTTAGCGGGAGACCAGATACGCAGTATTTT.

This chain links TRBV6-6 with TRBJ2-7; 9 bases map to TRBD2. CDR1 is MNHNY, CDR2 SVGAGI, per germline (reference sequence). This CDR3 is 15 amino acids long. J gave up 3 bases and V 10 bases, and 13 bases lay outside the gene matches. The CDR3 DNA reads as TGTGCCACCATGGAACCTGCTAGCGGGAACTACGAGCAGTACTTC. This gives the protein CATMEPASGNYEQYF.

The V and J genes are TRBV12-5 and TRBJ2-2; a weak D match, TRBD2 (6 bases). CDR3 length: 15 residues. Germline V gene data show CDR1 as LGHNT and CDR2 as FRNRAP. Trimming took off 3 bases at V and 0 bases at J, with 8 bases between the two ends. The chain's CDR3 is CASGFGGSNTGELFF. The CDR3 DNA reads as TGTGCTAGTGGTTTCGGAGGGTCGAACACCGGGGAGCTGTTTTTT.

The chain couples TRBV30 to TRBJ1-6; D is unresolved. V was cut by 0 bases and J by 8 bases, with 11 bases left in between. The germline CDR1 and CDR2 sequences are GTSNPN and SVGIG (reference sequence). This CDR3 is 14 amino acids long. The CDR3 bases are TGTGCCTGGAGTGTCCCCGGGATGGATTCACCCCTCCACTTT. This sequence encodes CAWSVPGMDSPLHF.

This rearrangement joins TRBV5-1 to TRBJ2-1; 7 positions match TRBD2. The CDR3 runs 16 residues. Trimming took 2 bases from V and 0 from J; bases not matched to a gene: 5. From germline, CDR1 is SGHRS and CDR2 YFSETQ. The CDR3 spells CASSFGGGSSYNEQFF. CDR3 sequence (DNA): TGCGCCAGCAGCTTCGGGGGAGGGAGCTCCTACAATGAGCAGTTCTTC.

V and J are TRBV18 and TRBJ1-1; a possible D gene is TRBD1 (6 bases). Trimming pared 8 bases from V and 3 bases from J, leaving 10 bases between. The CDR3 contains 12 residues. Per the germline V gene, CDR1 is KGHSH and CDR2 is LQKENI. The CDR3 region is CASGTGYTEAFF. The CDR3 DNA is TGTGCCAGCGGAACAGGGTACACTGAAGCTTTCTTT.

The CDR3 bases are TGTGCCAGCAGCTTAGTTGCGGGGTTTGGGTCACCCCTCCACTTT. It is translated as CASSLVAGFGSPLHF. The chain joins TRBV5-6 to TRBJ1-6; no clear D. This CDR3 spans 15 amino acids. Germline V gene lookup returns CDR1 SGHDT and CDR2 YYEEEE. V was trimmed by 2 bases and J by 10 bases, leaving 16 bases between them. Looking up the rest from reference TRBV5-6 and TRBJ1-6 gives the full variable domain: DAGVTQSPTHLIKTRGQQVTLRCSPKSGHDTVSWYQQALGQGPQFIFQYYEEEERQRGNFPDRFSGHQFPNYSSELNVNALLLGDSALYLCASSLVAGFGSPLHFGNGTRLTVT.

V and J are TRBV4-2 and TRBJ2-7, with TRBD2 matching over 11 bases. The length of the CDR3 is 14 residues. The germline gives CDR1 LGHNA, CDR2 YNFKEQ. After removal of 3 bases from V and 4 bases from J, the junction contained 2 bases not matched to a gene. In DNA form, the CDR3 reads TGTGCCAGCAGCCATGGACTAGCGGGTTACGAGCAGTACTTC. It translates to CASSHGLAGYEQYF.

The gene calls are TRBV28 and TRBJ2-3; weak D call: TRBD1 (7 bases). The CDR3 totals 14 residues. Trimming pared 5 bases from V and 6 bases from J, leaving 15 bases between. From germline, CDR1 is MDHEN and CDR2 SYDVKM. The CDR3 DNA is TGTGCCAGCAGTGGTGGGGGGACAGATGATACGCAGTATTTT. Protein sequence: CASSGGGTDDTQYF.

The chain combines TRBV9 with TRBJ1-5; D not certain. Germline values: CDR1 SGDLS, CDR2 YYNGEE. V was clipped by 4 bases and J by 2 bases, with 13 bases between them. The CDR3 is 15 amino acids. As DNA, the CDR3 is TGTGCCAGCAGCCCCTCGGTCTTTGGCAATCAGCCCCAGCATTTT. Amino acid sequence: CASSPSVFGNQPQHF.

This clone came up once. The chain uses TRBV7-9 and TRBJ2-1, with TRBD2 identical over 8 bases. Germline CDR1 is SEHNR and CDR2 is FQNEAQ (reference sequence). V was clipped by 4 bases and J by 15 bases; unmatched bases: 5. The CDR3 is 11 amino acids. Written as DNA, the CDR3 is TGTGCCAGCAGCTCCGGGACTAGGTGGTTCTTC. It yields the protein CASSSGTRWFF.

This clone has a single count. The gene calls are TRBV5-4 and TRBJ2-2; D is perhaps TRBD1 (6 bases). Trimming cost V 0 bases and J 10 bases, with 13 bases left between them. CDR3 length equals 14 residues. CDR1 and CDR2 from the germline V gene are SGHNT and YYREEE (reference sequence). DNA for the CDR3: TGTGCCAGCAGCTTGGAGTCACAGGGTGCGGAGCTGTTTTTT. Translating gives CASSLESQGAELFF.

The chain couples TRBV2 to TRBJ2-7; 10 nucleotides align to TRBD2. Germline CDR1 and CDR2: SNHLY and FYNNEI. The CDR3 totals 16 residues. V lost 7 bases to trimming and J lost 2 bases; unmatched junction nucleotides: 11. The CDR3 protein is CASTILPSGSPYEQYF. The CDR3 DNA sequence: TGTGCCAGCACCATCCTGCCTAGCGGGAGTCCCTACGAGCAGTACTTC.

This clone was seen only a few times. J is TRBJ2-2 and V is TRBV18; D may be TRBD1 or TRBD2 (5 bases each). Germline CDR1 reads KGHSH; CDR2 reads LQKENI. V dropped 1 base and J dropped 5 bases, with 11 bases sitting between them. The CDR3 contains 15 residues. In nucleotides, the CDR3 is TGTGCCAGCTCACCACAGGGGACGCGTACCGGGGAGCTGTTTTTT. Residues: CASSPQGTRTGELFF.

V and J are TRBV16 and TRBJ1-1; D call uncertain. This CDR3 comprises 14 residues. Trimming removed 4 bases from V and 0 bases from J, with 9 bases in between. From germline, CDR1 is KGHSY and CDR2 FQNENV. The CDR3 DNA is TGTGCCAGCAGCCCCCTCCGCGTGAACACTGAAGCTTTCTTT. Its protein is CASSPLRVNTEAFF.

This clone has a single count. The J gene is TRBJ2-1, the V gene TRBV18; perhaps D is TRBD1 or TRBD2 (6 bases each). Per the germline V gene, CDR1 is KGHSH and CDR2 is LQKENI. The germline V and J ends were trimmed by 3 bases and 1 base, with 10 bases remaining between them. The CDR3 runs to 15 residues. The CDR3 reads CASSPQGGSYNEQFF. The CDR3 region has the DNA TGTGCCAGCTCACCTCAAGGGGGGTCCTACAATGAGCAGTTCTTC.

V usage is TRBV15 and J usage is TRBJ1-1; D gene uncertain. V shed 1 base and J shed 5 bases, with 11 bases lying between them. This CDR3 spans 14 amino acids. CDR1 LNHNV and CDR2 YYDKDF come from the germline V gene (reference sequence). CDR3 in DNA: TGTGCCACCAGCAGAGGAGAAACAAGGACTGAAGCTTTCTTT. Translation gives CATSRGETRTEAFF.

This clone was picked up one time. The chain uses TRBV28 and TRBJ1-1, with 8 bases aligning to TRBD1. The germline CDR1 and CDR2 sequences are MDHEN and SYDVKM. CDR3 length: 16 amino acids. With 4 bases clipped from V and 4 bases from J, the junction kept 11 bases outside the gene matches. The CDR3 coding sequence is TGTGCCAGCAGTTACGCCAGGGGGCTAGGGACCACTGAAGCTTTCTTT. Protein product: CASSYARGLGTTEAFF.

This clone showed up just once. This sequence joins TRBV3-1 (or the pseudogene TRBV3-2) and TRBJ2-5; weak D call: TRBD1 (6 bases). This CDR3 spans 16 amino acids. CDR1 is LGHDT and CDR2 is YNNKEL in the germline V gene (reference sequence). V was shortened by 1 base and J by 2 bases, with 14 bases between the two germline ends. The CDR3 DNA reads TGTGCCAGCAGCCAAGTAGGACAGATGCCACAAGAGACCCAGTACTTC. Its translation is CASSQVGQMPQETQYF.

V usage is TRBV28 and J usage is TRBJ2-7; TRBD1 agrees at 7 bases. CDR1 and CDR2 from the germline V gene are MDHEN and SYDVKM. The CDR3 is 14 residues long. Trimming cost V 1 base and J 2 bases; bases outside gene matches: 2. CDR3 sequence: CASSLLRGPYEQYF. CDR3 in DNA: TGTGCCAGCAGTTTATTAAGGGGGCCCTACGAGCAGTACTTC.